The 9 T cell receptor beta chains listed next were all sequenced from one sample in a study of beta chain features in type 1 diabetes. Study conclusions and caveats: TCRB CDR3s were moderately but significantly shorter in Type 1 diabetes patients in all four CD4+ subsets.

Expressed TCRB transcripts were sequenced because the isolated RNA had all been reverse transcribed beforehand. This table comes from immunoSEQ multiplex PCR, and its TCRdb copy is limited to in-frame clones, with some not included. The sample includes 25,000 to 30,000 clones, approximately 55% of them seen just once. Which antigens these TCRs recognize remains unknown. Sequenced input: Tregs from blood. Source of these receptors: a woman aged 18-35 years with type 1 diabetes.

The chain recombines TRBV10-3 with TRBJ2-3; D perhaps matches TRBD1 (5 bases). Germline-derived CDR1 and CDR2 are ENHRY and SYGVKD. V was cut by 0 bases and J by 2 bases, with 9 bases left in between. The CDR3 loop spans 15 amino acids. This CDR3 reads CAISESGRYTDTQYF. In nucleotides, the CDR3 is TGTGCCATCAGTGAGTCGGGGCGGTACACAGATACGCAGTATTTT.

The chain is built from TRBV7-8 and TRBJ2-5; D perhaps matches TRBD1 (8 bases). The V gene's germline CDR1 is SGHVS and CDR2 FQNEAQ. The CDR3 totals 14 residues. Trimming shortened V by 4 bases and J by 5 bases, and 14 bases separated the two germline ends. The CDR3: CASSSQGEGETQYF. The CDR3 nucleotides read TGTGCCAGCAGCTCACAGGGGGAGGGGGAGACCCAGTACTTC.

The rearrangement links TRBV7-8 to TRBJ2-7; 7 positions agree with TRBD2. Losses at the gene ends were 5 bases for V and 0 bases for J; bases not matched to a gene: 19. Per germline, CDR1 SGHVS and CDR2 FQNEAQ. The CDR3 has 19 amino acids. CDR3 amino acids: CASSPRGSAGVPLSYEQYF. CDR3 bases: TGTGCCAGCAGCCCTAGGGGATCTGCGGGAGTTCCCCTCTCCTACGAGCAGTACTTC.

The sample holds one count of this clone. The chain joins TRBV30 to TRBJ1-5; weak D call: TRBD1 (5 bases). Trimming cost V 0 bases and J 6 bases, with 12 bases left between them. Germline loops: CDR1 GTSNPN, CDR2 SVGIG (reference sequence). The CDR3 is 14 amino acids. The CDR3 reads CAWSVKGSGQPQHF. CDR3 bases: TGTGCCTGGAGTGTCAAGGGGTCGGGTCAGCCCCAGCATTTT. Full variable domain (rest looked up from reference TRBV30 and TRBJ1-5): SQTIHQWPATLVQPVGSPLSLECTVEGTSNPNLYWYRQAAGRGLQLLFYSVGIGQISSEVPQNLSASRPQDRQFILSSKKLLLSDSGFYLCAWSVKGSGQPQHFGDGTRLSIL.

This clone was seen a handful of times. The chain recombines TRBV5-6 with TRBJ2-3, with D perhaps TRBD2 (6 bases). V lost 2 bases to trimming and J lost 3 bases, with 19 bases between them. The CDR3 totals 17 residues. Germline V gives CDR1 SGHDT, CDR2 YYEEEE. This chain's CDR3 is CASSFTGSPQRTDTQYF. Here the CDR3 DNA reads TGTGCCAGCAGCTTCACCGGGAGCCCCCAACGGACAGATACGCAGTATTTT.

This clone has just a few counts. The genes are TRBV7-9 and TRBJ2-2; 10 nucleotides align to TRBD2. CDR1 and CDR2 from the germline V gene are SEHNR and FQNEAQ (reference sequence). The CDR3 is 17 amino acids. The ends lost 7 bases at V and 6 bases at J; junction bases unmatched: 14. CDR3 in amino acids: CASTFEVSSGSPGELFF. The CDR3 DNA reads as TGTGCCAGCACCTTTGAGGTGTCTAGCGGGAGCCCCGGGGAGCTGTTTTTT.

The table lists this clone with a few counts. The rearrangement joins TRBV10-3 to TRBJ1-5; D uncertain. CDR3 length: 13 residues. CDR1 is ENHRY, CDR2 SYGVKD, per germline. V dropped 5 bases and J dropped 5 bases, with 10 bases sitting between them. Here the CDR3 DNA reads TGTGCCATCAGTCCAGAGAGGGATCAGCCCCAGCATTTT. Translation gives CAISPERDQPQHF.

The chain couples TRBV28 to TRBJ1-5; D is uncertain. The germline CDR1 and CDR2 sequences are MDHEN and SYDVKM. This CDR3 is 11 amino acids long. With 6 bases removed from V and 5 bases from J, the gap between germline ends came to 5 bases. The CDR3 spells CASRSDQPQHF. In DNA form, the CDR3 reads TGTGCCAGCAGAAGCGATCAGCCCCAGCATTTT.

The rearrangement links TRBV29-1 to TRBJ2-5, with 7 nucleotides matching TRBD1. V trimming: 7 bases; J trimming: 0 bases; junction bases outside the gene matches: 8. CDR1 is SQVTM, CDR2 ANQGSEA, per germline. The CDR3 contains 14 residues. The CDR3 is CSGKWDSNQETQYF. CDR3 sequence (DNA): TGCAGCGGTAAATGGGACAGTAACCAAGAGACCCAGTACTTC. Combining the CDR3 with reference TRBV29-1 and TRBJ2-5 gives the whole variable domain SAVISQKPSRDICQRGTSLTIQCQVDSQVTMMFWYRQQPGQSLTLIATANQGSEATYESGFVIDKFPISRPNLTFSTLTVSNMSPEDSSIYLCSGKWDSNQETQYFGPGTRLLVL.